Presented here are 28 T cell receptor beta chains from one specimen sequenced in a study of blood T cell dynamics during melanoma immunotherapy. Profiling relied on immunoSEQ multiplex PCR, and the TCRdb table lists in-frame clones only, not all of them. The table records 4,000 to 5,000 clones, approximately 91% of them present only once. Time point of the sample: week 3, after first cycle of checkpoint inhibitor. The sample consisted of blood, taken from a patient treated with checkpoint blockade. The receptors shown here come from a human donor with melanoma.

The CDR3 bases are TGTGCCATCAGTGAAGTGGGACAAGCATACGAGCAGTACTTC. This sequence encodes CAISEVGQAYEQYF. V usage is TRBV10-3 and J usage is TRBJ2-7, with a possible D match to TRBD1 (6 bases). Germline CDR1 reads ENHRY; CDR2 reads SYGVKD. The CDR3 spans 14 residues. Trimming shortened V by 3 bases and J by 4 bases, and 13 bases separated the two germline ends.

The CDR3 nucleotides are TGTGCCAGCAGTGATGGACAGGGGGCAAAAGAGCAGTACTTC. This encodes CASSDGQGAKEQYF. This sequence joins TRBV6-6 and TRBJ2-7, with 11 bases aligning to TRBD1. V shed 5 bases, J shed 7 bases, and the junction held 7 bases outside the gene matches. CDR3 size: 14 residues. Germline values: CDR1 MNHNY, CDR2 SVGAGI (reference sequence).

The V call is TRBV2, the J call TRBJ1-3, with D unresolved. CDR3 length: 14 amino acids. V was trimmed by 6 bases and J by 0 bases, leaving 9 bases between them. Looked up from germline, CDR1 is SNHLY and CDR2 is FYNNEI. The CDR3 nucleotides read TGTGCCAGCAGGGAGTCGAGCTCTGGAAACACCATATATTTT. Its translation: CASRESSSGNTIYF.

The chain links TRBV6-6 to TRBJ2-1; D not resolved. The CDR3 totals 14 residues. Germline CDR1 is MNHNY and CDR2 is SVGAGI (reference sequence). Trimming shortened V by 7 bases and J by 9 bases, and 19 bases separated the two germline ends. The CDR3 here is CASKASSQVREQFF. The CDR3 DNA reads TGTGCCAGCAAGGCGAGTTCCCAGGTTCGTGAGCAGTTCTTC.

V and J are TRBV10-3 and TRBJ1-5; the match to TRBD1 covers 8 bases. Germline CDR1 is ENHRY and CDR2 is SYGVKD. The CDR3 is 12 residues long. Trimming removed 5 bases from V and 11 bases from J; junction bases left unmatched: 5. In nucleotides, the CDR3 is TGTGCCATCAGTAAGGACAGGGAAGCCCAGCATTTT. It translates to CAISKDREAQHF.

The chain employs TRBV4-3 and TRBJ1-6; D not resolved. This CDR3 contains 13 residues. Trimming removed 4 bases from V and 9 bases from J, with 10 bases in between. Looked up from germline, CDR1 is LGHNA and CDR2 is YSLEER. The CDR3 region has the DNA TGCGCCAGCAGCCTATACAGTGGTTCACCCCTCCACTTT. Translating gives CASSLYSGSPLHF.

CDR3 protein: CASSLGQGASEQYF. CDR3 nucleotide sequence: TGTGCCAGCAGCCTAGGACAGGGAGCCTCCGAGCAGTACTTC. The rearrangement links TRBV7-3 to TRBJ2-7; 8 bases fit TRBD1. The V and J ends lost 5 bases and 6 bases, in that order; junction bases with no gene match: 9. The CDR3 loop spans 14 amino acids. Germline-derived CDR1 and CDR2 are SGHTA and FQGTGA.

V usage is TRBV15 and J usage is TRBJ1-5; tentative D call: TRBD1 (6 bases). The V gene's germline CDR1 is LNHNV and CDR2 YYDKDF (reference sequence). The CDR3 totals 19 residues. The V and J ends lost 2 bases and 0 bases respectively, with 20 bases between them. The CDR3 loop is CATSRSNTGFGNSNQPQHF. The CDR3 DNA is TGTGCCACCAGCAGATCCAACACAGGGTTTGGAAATAGCAATCAGCCCCAGCATTTT.

The V call is TRBV5-1, the J call TRBJ1-1; D gene ambiguous. Trimming took 4 bases from V and 1 from J, leaving 8 bases between them. The CDR3 consists of 13 residues. CDR1 SGHRS and CDR2 YFSETQ come from the germline V gene. Here the CDR3 reads CASSLEGNTEAFF. Written as DNA, the CDR3 is TGCGCCAGCAGCCTGGAAGGGAACACTGAAGCTTTCTTT.

The chain couples TRBV30 to TRBJ2-7; TRBD1 might be the D (6 bases). CDR1 and CDR2 (germline): GTSNPN, SVGIG (reference sequence). V was shortened by 4 bases and J by 4 bases, with 17 bases between the two germline ends. The length of the CDR3 is 14 residues. The CDR3 loop is CAWIPQVGAYEQYF. The DNA for the CDR3 is TGTGCCTGGATCCCCCAAGTGGGGGCATACGAGCAGTACTTC.

J is TRBJ1-5 and V is TRBV4-2, with 7 bases identical to TRBD1. With 6 bases clipped from V and 6 bases from J, the junction kept 8 bases outside the gene matches. The germline CDR1 and CDR2 sequences are LGHNA and YNFKEQ. The CDR3 covers 14 residues. The DNA of the CDR3 is TGTGCCAGCAGTCAGGGGGATTGGAGTCAGCCCCAGCATTTT. This gives the protein CASSQGDWSQPQHF.

This chain joins TRBV7-2 and TRBJ1-1; D uncertain. The V gene lost 8 bases and the J gene lost 3 bases, with 16 bases spanning the gap. Germline CDR1 SGHTA, CDR2 FQGNSA. The CDR3 has 14 amino acids. CDR3 in DNA: TGTGCCAGCGTTAGTTCCGGGTCGGACACTGAAGCTTTCTTT. Protein product: CASVSSGSDTEAFF.

The rearrangement links TRBV4-1 to TRBJ2-5; 11 bases agree with TRBD2. The junction had 8 bases not matched to a gene; V was cut back by 0 bases and J by 2 bases. CDR1 is MGHRA, CDR2 YSYEKL, per germline. The CDR3 length is 18 residues. CDR3 in amino acids: CASSQEVLAGGRQETQYF. CDR3 coding DNA: TGCGCCAGCAGCCAAGAGGTGTTAGCGGGAGGGCGTCAAGAGACCCAGTACTTC.

J is TRBJ2-3 and V is TRBV6-5; the D gene is possibly TRBD1 (5 bases). The germline V and J ends were trimmed by 7 bases and 7 bases, with 15 bases remaining between them. The germline CDR1 and CDR2 sequences are MNHEY and SVGAGI. This CDR3 has 13 residues. The CDR3 nucleotides are TGTGCCAGCACCCGGACAAACCTTAATACGCAGTATTTT. It is translated as CASTRTNLNTQYF.

This clone has only one observation. The chain is built from TRBV11-3 and TRBJ2-3; D is possibly TRBD1 (6 bases). The CDR3 runs to 15 residues. Between the trimmed V and J ends, which lost 5 bases and 1 base, there was a span of 13 bases. Germline lookup yields CDR1 SGHNT and CDR2 YENEEA. CDR3 protein: CASSPDSLGTDTQYF. CDR3 in DNA: TGTGCCAGCAGCCCGGACAGCCTAGGCACAGATACGCAGTATTTT.

The rearrangement links TRBV9 to TRBJ2-1; D is ambiguous. V was pared by 0 bases and J by 6 bases, with 7 bases between. Germline V gene sequence: CDR1 SGDLS, CDR2 YYNGEE. The CDR3 loop spans 13 amino acids. The CDR3 coding sequence is TGTGCCAGCAGCGTAGTAGGGCTCAATGAGCAGTTCTTC. Amino acid sequence: CASSVVGLNEQFF. Variable domain in full (rest from reference TRBV9 and TRBJ2-1): DSGVTQTPKHLITATGQRVTLRCSPRSGDLSVYWYQQSLDQGLQFLIQYYNGEERAKGNILERFSAQQFPDLHSELNLSSLELGDSALYFCASSVVGLNEQFFGPGTRLTVL.

The CDR3 nucleotides read TGTGCCAGCAGCTTAGGTCTCGGGAGAGGTGATACGCAGTATTTT. This translates into CASSLGLGRGDTQYF. The V call is TRBV11-3, the J call TRBJ2-3, with a possible D match to TRBD2 (6 bases). V dropped 1 base and J dropped 6 bases, with 14 bases sitting between them. In germline, CDR1 is SGHNT, CDR2 YENEEA. The CDR3 length is 15 residues.

By sample fraction, this clone is medium-sized. The chain uses TRBV7-2 and TRBJ1-5; 12 bases agree with TRBD1. Trimming took 5 bases from V and 6 from J; bases not matched to a gene: 11. There are 17 residues in the CDR3. CDR1 and CDR2 from the germline V gene are SGHTA and FQGNSA. The CDR3 loop is CASSLSSGTGGFQPQHF. The DNA of the CDR3 is TGTGCCAGCAGCCTAAGCTCCGGGACAGGGGGCTTTCAGCCCCAGCATTTT.

The chain couples TRBV11-2 to TRBJ1-5; D ambiguous. V dropped 4 bases and J dropped 3 bases, with 7 bases sitting between them. The CDR3 extends over 13 amino acids. Looked up from germline, CDR1 is SGHAT and CDR2 is FQNNGV. This chain's CDR3 is CASSSDVNQPQHF. As DNA, the CDR3 is TGTGCCAGCAGCTCCGATGTCAATCAGCCCCAGCATTTT. The full variable domain, in which reference TRBV11-2 and TRBJ1-5 provide the parts outside the CDR3, is EAGVAQSPRYKIIEKRQSVAFWCNPISGHATLYWYQQILGQGPKLLIQFQNNGVVDDSQLPKDRFSAERLKGVDSTLKIQPAKLEDSAVYLCASSSDVNQPQHFGDGTRLSIL.

The V and J genes are TRBV2 and TRBJ2-2, with D unresolved. CDR3 size: 14 residues. Germline V CDR1 and CDR2: SNHLY, FYNNEI. V lost 3 bases to trimming and J lost 3 bases, with 8 bases between them. The CDR3 region is CASSESSYTGELFF. CDR3 nucleotides: TGTGCCAGCAGTGAGTCTAGTTACACCGGGGAGCTGTTTTTT.

The V gene is TRBV5-4, the J gene TRBJ1-1; 7 bases map to TRBD1. The germline V gene encodes CDR1 SGHNT and CDR2 YYREEE (reference sequence). The J segment lost 5 bases and the V segment lost 0 bases, leaving 10 bases of the junction unmatched. The CDR3 length is 16 residues. As DNA, the CDR3 is TGTGCCAGCAGCTTGGACAGGGGAAGGCGAGAGACTGAAGCTTTCTTT. This gives the protein CASSLDRGRRETEAFF.

The chain uses TRBV7-9 and TRBJ2-7; the D call may be TRBD1 or TRBD2 (7 bases each). The ends were cut back, 3 bases at V and 0 bases at J, with 21 bases in the middle. Germline V gene data show CDR1 as SEHNR and CDR2 as FQNEAQ (reference sequence). The CDR3 has 18 residues. CDR3 protein: CASSLRGTNRDSSYEQYF. The CDR3 DNA sequence: TGTGCCAGCAGCTTGAGGGGGACTAACCGGGACAGCTCCTACGAGCAGTACTTC.

This clone was observed a few times. The chain recombines TRBV6-5 with TRBJ2-7, with TRBD2 identical over 9 bases. This CDR3 region has 14 residues. The V gene's germline CDR1 is MNHEY and CDR2 SVGAGI. The J segment lost 5 bases and the V segment lost 2 bases, leaving 4 bases of the junction unmatched. The CDR3 loop is CASSYGTSWDEQYF. The CDR3 DNA is TGTGCCAGCAGTTACGGGACTAGCTGGGACGAGCAGTACTTC.

This chain links TRBV19 with TRBJ2-3, with a weak D call TRBD2 (6 bases). The CDR3 is made up of 14 amino acids. With 7 bases removed from V and 5 bases from J, the gap between germline ends came to 16 bases. From germline, CDR1 is LNHDA and CDR2 SQIVND (reference sequence). CDR3 loop: CASTPRGPLDTQYF. CDR3 nucleotide sequence: TGTGCCAGTACCCCGCGGGGACCTTTAGATACGCAGTATTTT. The whole variable domain, remainder taken from reference TRBV19 and TRBJ2-3, is DGGITQSPKYLFRKEGQNVTLSCEQNLNHDAMYWYRQDPGQGLRLIYYSQIVNDFQKGDIAEGYSVSREKKESFPLTVTSAQKNPTAFYLCASTPRGPLDTQYFGPGTRLTVL.

The chain joins TRBV5-1 to TRBJ2-5; 10 bases are shared with TRBD1. Germline trimming cut 4 bases from V and 0 bases from J; bases unmatched to any gene: 18. CDR1 SGHRS and CDR2 YFSETQ come from the germline V gene. CDR3 length equals 20 residues. The chain's CDR3 is CASSRGTGDTLGKYQETQYF. The CDR3 coding sequence is TGCGCCAGCAGCCGGGGGACAGGGGATACCCTAGGGAAATACCAAGAGACCCAGTACTTC.

The chain links TRBV7-2 to TRBJ2-6; no definite D call. CDR1 and CDR2 (germline): SGHTA, FQGNSA. The length of the CDR3 is 17 residues. Trimming left V 3 bases short and J 0 bases short, with 12 bases between. CDR3 DNA: TGTGCCAGCAGCTTGGGCGGTACCAGCTCTGGGGCCAACGTCCTGACTTTC. Translation: CASSLGGTSSGANVLTF.

The chain joins TRBV6-6 to TRBJ1-5; tentatively, D is TRBD1 (5 bases). CDR1 is MNHNY, CDR2 SVGAGI, per germline (reference sequence). This CDR3 region has 15 residues. V gave up 8 bases and J gave up 1 base, with 15 bases separating them. The CDR3, as DNA: TGTGCCAGCCCCCCAGTTAGGGACAGCAATCAGCCCCAGCATTTT. Translating gives CASPPVRDSNQPQHF.

J is TRBJ1-3 and V is TRBV30; D uncertain. V was clipped by 2 bases and J by 0 bases, with 11 bases between them. In germline, CDR1 is GTSNPN, CDR2 SVGIG (reference sequence). This CDR3 contains 15 residues. Written as DNA, the CDR3 is TGTGCCTGGAGTCGTTTTTCCCGCTCTGGAAACACCATATATTTT. This sequence encodes CAWSRFSRSGNTIYF.